The 32 T cell receptor beta chains below were found in one sample sequenced in a study of OX40 agonist ivuxolimab in advanced cancers. Produced via immunoSEQ multiplex PCR; TCRdb's table is partial and in-frame only. This sample has 90,000 or so clones, with around 87% found just once. Sequencing was performed on CD4+ or CD8+ T cells sorted from blood, taken in a trial of the OX40 agonist ivuxolimab. The receptors were sampled from an adult with an advanced solid tumor such as melanoma, head and neck, liver or kidney cancer.

V and J are TRBV2 and TRBJ2-7; 10 bases are a match to TRBD2. Per germline, CDR1 SNHLY and CDR2 FYNNEI. This CDR3 is built from 14 residues. V was pared by 7 bases and J by 1 base, with 4 bases of the junction left unmatched. The CDR3 sequence is CASNGLAVSYEQYF. The CDR3 nucleotides are TGTGCCAGCAACGGACTAGCGGTTTCCTACGAGCAGTACTTC. The variable domain in full, completed from reference TRBV2 and TRBJ2-7, reads EPEVTQTPSHQVTQMGQEVILRCVPISNHLYFYWYRQILGQKVEFLVSFYNNEISEKSEIFDDQFSVERPDGSNFTLKIRSTKLEDSAMYFCASNGLAVSYEQYFGPGTRLTVT.

The V gene is TRBV5-1, the J gene TRBJ2-3; D is uncertain. The CDR3 consists of 13 residues. V was trimmed by 3 bases and J by 4 bases, leaving 9 bases between them. Germline loops: CDR1 SGHRS, CDR2 YFSETQ. The chain's CDR3 is CASSWAGADTQYF. The CDR3 DNA follows: TGCGCCAGCAGCTGGGCAGGCGCAGATACGCAGTATTTT.

Turning to this clone: Other DNA sequences of this sample code for an identical CDR3. This chain links TRBV9 with TRBJ2-2; 11 positions agree with TRBD2. Trimming cost V 0 bases and J 2 bases; bases outside gene matches: 0. The CDR3 runs 16 residues. The V gene's germline CDR1 is SGDLS and CDR2 YYNGEE. The CDR3 coding sequence is TGTGCCAGCAGCGTAGGACTAGCGGGAAACACCGGGGAGCTGTTTTTT. This gives the protein CASSVGLAGNTGELFF. Using reference TRBV9 and TRBJ2-2 for the parts outside the CDR3, the full variable domain is DSGVTQTPKHLITATGQRVTLRCSPRSGDLSVYWYQQSLDQGLQFLIQYYNGEERAKGNILERFSAQQFPDLHSELNLSSLELGDSALYFCASSVGLAGNTGELFFGEGSRLTVL.

CDR3 amino acids: CASSLTGRSGNTIYF. CDR3 DNA sequence: TGTGCCAGCAGCCTGACGGGACGGTCTGGAAACACCATATATTTT. This rearrangement joins TRBV28 to TRBJ1-3; D might be TRBD1 (5 bases). The germline gives CDR1 MDHEN, CDR2 SYDVKM. The CDR3 runs 15 residues. V lost 6 bases and J 1 base, leaving 13 bases between the germline ends.

V usage is TRBV27 and J usage is TRBJ1-5, with 8 bases lining up with TRBD1. The V and J ends lost 3 bases and 5 bases, in that order; junction bases with no gene match: 9. The CDR3 is made up of 16 amino acids. Germline values: CDR1 MNHEY, CDR2 SMNVEV (reference sequence). The CDR3 nucleotides are TGTGCCAGCAGTTTTCGGGCAGGGGGCAAGGATCAGCCCCAGCATTTT. It translates to CASSFRAGGKDQPQHF.

The rearrangement uses TRBV6-1 and TRBJ2-7, with 9 bases that match TRBD2. Per the germline V gene, CDR1 is MNHNS and CDR2 is SASEGT. V lost 11 bases, J lost 5 bases, and 10 bases stayed unmatched. The CDR3 runs 13 residues. Here the CDR3 reads CAAAAGGVNEQYV. The CDR3 nucleotides are TGTGCCGCCGCCGCGGGAGGGGTAAACGAGCAGTACGTC.

V and J are TRBV29-1 and TRBJ2-6, with D perhaps assigned TRBD1 or TRBD2 (5 bases each). V lost 3 bases and J 4 bases, leaving 16 bases between the germline ends. This CDR3 region has 16 residues. The germline gives CDR1 SQVTM, CDR2 ANQGSEA. CDR3 protein: CSVDRLLGEGANVLTF. In nucleotides, the CDR3 is TGCAGCGTTGATCGGTTGCTGGGGGAAGGGGCCAACGTCCTGACTTTC.

In its sample, this clone was seen a few times. V and J are TRBV1 and TRBJ2-6; the tabulated D call, TRBD2, remains unverified against the DNA. TRBV1 is assigned pseudogene status. CDR3 size: 18 residues. This chain's CDR3 is CTSSQDWAGLSGANVLTF. The CDR3 DNA reads TGCACCAGCAGCCAAGATTGGGCGGGTCTCTCTGGGGCCAACGTCCTGACTTTC.

This chain links TRBV29-1 with TRBJ1-2; TRBD1 matches at 11 bases. Germline V gives CDR1 SQVTM, CDR2 ANQGSEA. This CDR3 spans 13 amino acids. V was clipped by 6 bases and J by 4 bases; unmatched bases: 4. The CDR3 is CSVGDRGTYGYTF. In DNA, the CDR3 is TGCAGCGTCGGGGACAGGGGGACCTATGGCTACACCTTC.

This chain links TRBV18 with TRBJ2-3; D is unclear. The CDR3 covers 11 residues. The germline V and J ends were trimmed by 1 base and 6 bases, with 2 bases remaining between them. The germline V gene has CDR1 KGHSH and CDR2 LQKENI. The CDR3 loop reads CASSPLDTQYF. CDR3 nucleotides: TGTGCCAGCTCACCACTTGATACGCAGTATTTT.

This chain's CDR3 is CASSQGGSLGETQYF. The CDR3 DNA reads as TGTGCCAGCAGCCAGGGTGGGAGCTTGGGAGAGACCCAGTACTTC. The chain carries TRBV14 and TRBJ2-5; possible D gene TRBD2, 5 bases. This CDR3 contains 15 residues. Trimming took 3 bases from V and 4 from J, leaving 15 bases between them. Germline assignment: CDR1 SGHDN and CDR2 FVKESK.

The V call is TRBV2, the J call TRBJ2-7; D is undetermined. CDR3 size: 12 residues. V dropped 7 bases and J dropped 7 bases, with 14 bases sitting between them. Germline loops: CDR1 SNHLY, CDR2 FYNNEI. This chain's CDR3 is CASKTDLGEQYF. The CDR3 bases are TGTGCCAGCAAAACGGACCTTGGGGAGCAGTACTTC.

The chain couples TRBV27 to TRBJ2-1, with 8 bases fitting TRBD2. The V segment lost 5 bases and the J segment 6 bases; nucleotides outside the gene matches: 12. Germline assignment: CDR1 MNHEY and CDR2 SMNVEV (reference sequence). This CDR3 is 16 amino acids long. CDR3 DNA sequence: TGTGCCAGCAGTCTCCCGCTAGCGGGCGGGGCCAATGAGCAGTTCTTC. Translation gives CASSLPLAGGANEQFF.

The chain carries TRBV27 and TRBJ2-2; D not certain. Trimming removed 5 bases at V and 0 bases at J, with 10 bases between. This CDR3 comprises 15 residues. Germline V CDR1 and CDR2: MNHEY, SMNVEV (reference sequence). The CDR3 region has the DNA TGTGCCAGCAGTCCCTCTCAGACGAACACCGGGGAGCTGTTTTTT. Translation gives CASSPSQTNTGELFF.

Here the CDR3 DNA reads TGTGCCAGCAGCTTTAGACTAGCGGGCAACACCGGGGAGCTGTTTTTT. Protein product: CASSFRLAGNTGELFF. This chain uses TRBV12-1 with TRBJ2-2; the D call in the table, TRBD2, was not verified against the DNA. TRBV12-1 is labeled a pseudogene. The CDR3 is 16 amino acids.

The chain links TRBV5-1 to TRBJ2-7; D is uncertain. There are 13 residues in the CDR3. The V gene lost 0 bases and the J gene lost 1 base, with 5 bases spanning the gap. CDR1 SGHRS and CDR2 YFSETQ come from the germline V gene. This CDR3 reads CASSLDGSYEQYV. CDR3 DNA sequence: TGCGCCAGCAGCTTGGATGGGTCCTACGAGCAGTACGTC.

The chain recombines TRBV4-1 with TRBJ2-3, with TRBD2 as a possible D gene (6 bases). The CDR3 runs to 15 residues. The V gene lost 4 bases and the J gene lost 1 base, with 12 bases spanning the gap. Germline V gives CDR1 MGHRA, CDR2 YSYEKL. This chain's CDR3 is CASSLTPGGTDTQYF. CDR3 DNA: TGCGCCAGCAGCCTCACACCGGGGGGCACAGATACGCAGTATTTT.

The V and J genes are TRBV19 and TRBJ1-2; D is unclear. The CDR3 runs 14 residues. Germline CDR1 is LNHDA and CDR2 is SQIVND (reference sequence). Trimming removed 0 bases at V and 0 bases at J, with 5 bases between. CDR3 DNA sequence: TGTGCCAGTAGTATAGACCTTTCTAACTATGGCTACACCTTC. Its protein is CASSIDLSNYGYTF.

The gene calls are TRBV28 and TRBJ2-1, with TRBD1 matching over 7 bases. From germline, CDR1 is MDHEN and CDR2 SYDVKM. V lost 6 bases, J lost 5 bases, and 10 bases stayed unmatched. The CDR3 has 15 residues. This chain's CDR3 is CASSQDRPINNEQFF. CDR3 sequence (DNA): TGTGCCAGCAGCCAGGACAGGCCAATTAACAATGAGCAGTTCTTC.

The V gene is TRBV7-6, the J gene TRBJ2-3; tentative D call: TRBD1 (6 bases). The V and J ends lost 5 bases and 4 bases respectively, with 16 bases between them. The CDR3 runs 15 residues. Germline V gives CDR1 SGHVS, CDR2 FNYEAQ. CDR3 amino acids: CASSKGVGGADTQYF. The CDR3 region has the DNA TGTGCCAGCAGCAAAGGAGTTGGGGGCGCAGATACGCAGTATTTT.

The V call is TRBV2, the J call TRBJ2-1; D gene ambiguous. CDR1 is SNHLY and CDR2 is FYNNEI in the germline V gene. V lost 6 bases and J lost 0, with 12 bases in between. CDR3 size: 15 residues. This chain's CDR3 is CASRIDTSSYNEQFF. CDR3 DNA sequence: TGTGCCAGCAGAATAGACACGAGCTCCTACAATGAGCAGTTCTTC.

About this clone: The sample contains more than one DNA sequence encoding this CDR3. This chain uses TRBV11-2 with TRBJ2-1; TRBD2 agrees at 11 bases. V gave up 1 base and J gave up 8 bases; unmatched junction bases: 4. CDR3 length equals 15 residues. From germline, CDR1 is SGHAT and CDR2 FQNNGV. CDR3 bases: TGTGCCAGCAGCTTAGGTACTAGCGGGAGCCATGAGCAGTTCTTC. Protein product: CASSLGTSGSHEQFF.

The chain recombines TRBV6-1 with TRBJ1-2; D perhaps matches TRBD1 (5 bases). The CDR3 extends over 11 amino acids. Germline assignment: CDR1 MNHNS and CDR2 SASEGT. The V and J ends lost 4 bases and 6 bases respectively, with 6 bases between them. The CDR3 region has the DNA TGTGCCAGCAGTGTCAGGGATGGCTACACCTTC. Its protein is CASSVRDGYTF.

The rearrangement joins TRBV18 to TRBJ1-5; D might be TRBD1 (5 bases). Germline V gene data show CDR1 as KGHSH and CDR2 as LQKENI. V was clipped by 5 bases and J by 3 bases, with 11 bases between them. CDR3 length: 14 amino acids. CDR3 sequence (DNA): TGTGCCAGCTCATATGGGGGATACAATCAGCCCCAGCATTTT. It specifies CASSYGGYNQPQHF.

The chain uses TRBV28 and TRBJ2-1; TRBD2 matches 10 bases. The CDR3 runs to 18 residues. Trimming at V came to 3 bases and at J to 0 bases, leaving 8 bases not matched to a gene. The germline CDR1 and CDR2 sequences are MDHEN and SYDVKM. CDR3 amino acids: CASSFLGLAESSYNEQFF. The CDR3 nucleotides are TGTGCCAGCAGTTTTCTTGGACTAGCGGAAAGCTCCTACAATGAGCAGTTCTTC.

This sequence joins TRBV6-6 and TRBJ1-2; 8 bases match TRBD1. Trimming removed 0 bases from V and 8 bases from J; junction bases left unmatched: 11. The CDR3 sequence is 16 residues long. Germline-derived CDR1 and CDR2 are MNHNY and SVGAGI (reference sequence). This chain's CDR3 is CASSYSIQRAGGGYTF. CDR3 nucleotide sequence: TGTGCCAGCAGTTACTCGATCCAGCGGGCAGGGGGCGGCTACACCTTC.

The chain uses TRBV5-1 and TRBJ2-5, with 9 bases aligning to TRBD2. Losses at the gene ends were 2 bases for V and 7 bases for J; bases not matched to a gene: 9. The V gene's germline CDR1 is SGHRS and CDR2 YFSETQ. The CDR3 contains 15 residues. As DNA, the CDR3 is TGCGCCAGCAGCTTCACTAGCGGGTCTCTTGTGACCCAGTACTTC. Its translation is CASSFTSGSLVTQYF.

The V and J genes are TRBV11-3 and TRBJ1-1; TRBD1 might be the D (5 bases). Germline V lookup: CDR1 SGHNT, CDR2 YENEEA. This CDR3 has 15 residues. V was clipped by 6 bases and J by 1 base, with 15 bases between them. The CDR3 bases are TGTGCCAGCAGGCTCCAGGAGGGGCGGAACACTGAAGCTTTCTTT. Translation: CASRLQEGRNTEAFF.

This rearrangement joins TRBV10-1 to TRBJ1-1; tentatively, D is TRBD1 (5 bases). The CDR3 totals 14 residues. Trimming pared 3 bases from V and 3 bases from J, leaving 11 bases between. Germline V gene data show CDR1 as WNHNN and CDR2 as SYGVQD (reference sequence). The CDR3 DNA sequence: TGCGCCAGCAGTGACCCGGGACGGGACACTGAAGCTTTCTTT. It translates to CASSDPGRDTEAFF.

The chain has TRBV7-2 and TRBJ2-1, with 9 bases aligning to TRBD2. Trimming removed 1 base from V and 0 bases from J; junction bases left unmatched: 7. The V gene's germline CDR1 is SGHTA and CDR2 FQGNSA. This CDR3 region has 18 residues. CDR3 region: CASSLVVPGLASYNEQFF. CDR3 DNA: TGTGCCAGCAGCTTAGTGGTCCCGGGACTAGCCTCCTACAATGAGCAGTTCTTC.

This clone was recorded only once. Additional DNA sequences in this sample encode the identical CDR3. The rearrangement uses TRBV20-1 and TRBJ2-7; D perhaps matches TRBD2 (5 bases). Looked up from germline, CDR1 is DFQATT and CDR2 is SNEGSKA (reference sequence). The CDR3 runs 11 residues. V lost 3 bases to trimming and J lost 5 bases, with 8 bases between them. The DNA of the CDR3 is TGCAGTGCTAGCGGGAACAACGAGCAGTACTTC. Residues: CSASGNNEQYF.

The J gene is TRBJ2-3, the V gene TRBV2, with 8 bases identical to TRBD2. V shed 6 bases, J shed 3 bases, and the junction held 5 bases outside the gene matches. Germline V gene data show CDR1 as SNHLY and CDR2 as FYNNEI. This CDR3 has 14 amino acids. The CDR3 is CASRREDRTDTQYF. The CDR3, as DNA: TGTGCCAGCAGGCGGGAGGACCGAACAGATACGCAGTATTTT.